This T cell receptor (beta chain) is drawn from a study of vaccination and CD4 T cells after COVID-19. About the study: Overlapping spike pools from SARS-CoV-2 and HCoV-NL63, HCoV-OC43 and HCoV-229E served as culture stimuli.

Trimming took 4 bases from V and 7 from J, leaving 14 bases between them. Germline V gene data show CDR1 as MNHNS and CDR2 as SASEGT. The CDR3 runs 14 residues. Treatment in this sample: approximately 10-day PBMC culture with coronavirus spike peptide pools or control peptides (ViraFEST assay). Wells that each held 1.5 million to 2 million PBMCs were cultured with around 9.4 IU/ml IL-2 and approximately 10 ug/ml peptide pools. Cultured CD4+ T cell DNA underwent sequencing with the Oncomine TCR Beta short-read assay. In TCRdb, the PCR reads were re-called with MiXCR into one record per CDR3 protein. The sample has 2,700 or so distinct CDR3 sequences; around 28% are singletons. This clonotype has only a few counts. Its antigen remains unidentified. Study-wide points: Spike mono-reactivity marked 304 of 307 vaccine-specific clones in convalescent patients.

The chain has TRBV6-1 and TRBJ1-5, with a tentative D call TRBD1 (5 bases). This TCR was recovered from a human donor who had recovered from COVID-19. The sequenced sample was CD4+ T cells from blood, cultured in vitro, obtained after SARS-CoV-2 vaccination. In DNA form, the CDR3 reads TGTGCCAGCAGTGTTACAGGATCTTTGCAGCCCCAGCATTTT. Amino acids: CASSVTGSLQPQHF.